This T cell receptor beta chain was profiled in a study of blood T cell repertoires in COVID-19 (dated by TCRdb to the early 2020s). Context from the whole study: Samples from collaborators originated in the United States, Italy and Spain and spanned both the acute and convalescent phases of COVID-19. The material from the prospective study consisted of cDNA or gDNA derived from T cells, B-cell-depleted T cells, or PBMCs. Subjects who had been exposed to COVID-19, were actively infected with it, or had recovered from it provided the deeply sampled blood TCRbeta repertoires that made up the dataset. The repertoires were made available in a free public database intended to serve as a resource for research on the immune response to SARS-CoV-2. Samples came from the ongoing ImmuneRACE study (first 160 participants) plus 1,254 subjects from 6 global collaborators. A de-identified subject ID, COVID-19 status, age in years and sex were almost always included in the sample metadata. Where HLA class I and class II types were available, the types were taken from metadata supplied by the sample provider, not from assay-based typing. Study-wide conclusions, independent of this receptor: Clinical and demographic metadata were provided uncurated, with the amount varying by source and participant.

Whole blood was collected in K2EDTA tubes by collaborating institutions according to the institutions' own protocols. Collaborator samples were shipped for TCRbeta analysis as frozen whole blood, isolated PBMCs, or DNA extracted from either sample type. Of note for this clone: No antigen is known for it. Qualities for individual bases were not recorded, and no much larger clone is one base off.

TCRbeta CDR3 regions were amplified from genomic DNA by means of the immunoSEQ Assay, a bias-controlled multiplex PCR. On the study's bioinformatics: The number of nucleated cells in each sample was estimated from the amplification of reference gene primers within the assay. To quantify the absolute abundance of each unique TCRbeta CDR3 rearrangement, sequence reads were collapsed and filtered. Productive Simpson clonality was computed per sample as the square root of Simpson's diversity index over productive rearrangements. This immuneACCESS table, as held by TCRdb, lists in-frame sequences with V and J called but not all clones. Of the missing ones, under half trace to an unresolved V gene in checked studies; the others have no known cause. That table is the source of V, J and clone size, and D and trimming were worked out from the DNA. The sample table records 130,000 or so clones; about 91% of these occur just once. Jointly, the top ten make up less than 2% of the sample.

Sample: peripheral blood. This receptor was obtained from a woman aged 60-70 years with acute or convalescent COVID-19.

The CDR3 is CASSQVSGGADLGDTQYF. The base sequence is TGTGCCAGCAGCCAAGTGAGCGGGGGGGCGGATTTGGGAGATACGCAGTATTTT. The chain links TRBV4-2 with TRBJ2-3, and 10 junction bases match TRBD2. The germline V gene encodes CDR1 LGHNA and CDR2 YNFKEQ. Trimming takes 1 base off V and 5 bases off J; junction bases not matched to a gene: 12. There are 18 amino acids in the CDR3, from cysteine to phenylalanine inclusive. Of the read, only the CDR3 DNA is kept; its 54 bases are in frame from base 1.